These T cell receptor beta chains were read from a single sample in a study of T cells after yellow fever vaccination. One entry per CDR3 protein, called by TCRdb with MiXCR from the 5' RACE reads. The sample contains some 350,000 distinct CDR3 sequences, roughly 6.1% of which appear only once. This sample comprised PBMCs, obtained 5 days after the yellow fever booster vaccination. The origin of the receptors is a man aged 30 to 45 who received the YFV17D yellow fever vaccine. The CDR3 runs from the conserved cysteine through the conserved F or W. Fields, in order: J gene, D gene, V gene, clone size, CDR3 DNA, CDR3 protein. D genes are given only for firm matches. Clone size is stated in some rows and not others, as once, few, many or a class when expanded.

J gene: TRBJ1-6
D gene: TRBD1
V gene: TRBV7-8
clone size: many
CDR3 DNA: TGTGCCAGCAGCTTAGACGACAGGGGGCGCGTACCCCTCCACTTT
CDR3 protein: CASSLDDRGRVPLHF

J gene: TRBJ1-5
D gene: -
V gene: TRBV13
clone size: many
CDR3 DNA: TGTGCCAGCAGCTTAGGCCGACAGCCCCAGCATTTT
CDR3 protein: CASSLGRQPQHF

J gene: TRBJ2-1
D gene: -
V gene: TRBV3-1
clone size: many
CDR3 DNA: TGTGCCAGCAGACCTAGGGGGAGCTCCTACAATGAGCAGTTCTTC
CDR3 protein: CASRPRGSSYNEQFF

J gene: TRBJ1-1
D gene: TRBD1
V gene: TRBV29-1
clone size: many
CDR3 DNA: TGCAGCGTCTCAGCCGGGACAGGGGCCACTGAAGCTTTCTTT
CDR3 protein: CSVSAGTGATEAFF

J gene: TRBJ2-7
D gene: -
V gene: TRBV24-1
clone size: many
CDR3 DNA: TGTGCCACCAGTGATCCCTCGGACCCCACCTATCCTTACGAGCAGTACTTC
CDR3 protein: CATSDPSDPTYPYEQYF

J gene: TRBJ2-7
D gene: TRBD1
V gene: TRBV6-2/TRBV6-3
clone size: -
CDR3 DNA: TGTGCCAGCAGGCGGACAGGGGGCAGATACGAGCAGTACTTC
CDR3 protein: CASRRTGGRYEQYF

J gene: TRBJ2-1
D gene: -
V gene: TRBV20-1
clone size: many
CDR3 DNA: TGCAGTGCTGGGAGTTCTTACGCTGAGCAGTTCTTC
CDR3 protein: CSAGSSYAEQFF

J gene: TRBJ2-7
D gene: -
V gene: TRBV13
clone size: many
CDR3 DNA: TGTGCCAGCAGCTCGGGGTGGACCTACGAGCAGTACTTC
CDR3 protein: CASSSGWTYEQYF

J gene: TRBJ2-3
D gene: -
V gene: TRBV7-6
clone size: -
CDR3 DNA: TGTGCCAGCAGCCTTTATATTAGCACAGATACGCAGTATTTT
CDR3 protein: CASSLYISTDTQYF

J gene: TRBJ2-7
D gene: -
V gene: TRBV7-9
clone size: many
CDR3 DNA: TGTGCCAGCAGCGGCCCGGACAGCTCCTACGAGCAGTACTTC
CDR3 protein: CASSGPDSSYEQYF

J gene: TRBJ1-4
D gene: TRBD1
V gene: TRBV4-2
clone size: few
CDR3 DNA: TGTGCCAGCAGCCCAACCAGACCCGGGACAGGGAAGGGAAAACTGTTTTTT
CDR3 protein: CASSPTRPGTGKGKLFF

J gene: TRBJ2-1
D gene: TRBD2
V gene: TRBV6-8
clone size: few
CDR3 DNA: TGTGCCAGCAGTCTAGGGACTAGCGGGAGCCCAAGCTCCTACAATGAGCAGTTCTTC
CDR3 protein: CASSLGTSGSPSSYNEQFF

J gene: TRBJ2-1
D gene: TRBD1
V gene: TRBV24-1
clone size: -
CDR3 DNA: TGTGCCACCAGTGATGCAACACATAACAGGGGCGCGGGCTACAATGAGCAGTTCTTC
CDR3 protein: CATSDATHNRGAGYNEQFF

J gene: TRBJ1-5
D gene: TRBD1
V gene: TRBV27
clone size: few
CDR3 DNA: TGTGCCAGCAGCTTAACCGGGACAGAGAATCAGCCCCAGCATTTT
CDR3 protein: CASSLTGTENQPQHF

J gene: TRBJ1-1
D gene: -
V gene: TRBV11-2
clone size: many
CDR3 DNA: TGTGCCAGCAGCGACTTCCTGGACACTGAAGCTTTCTTT
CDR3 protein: CASSDFLDTEAFF

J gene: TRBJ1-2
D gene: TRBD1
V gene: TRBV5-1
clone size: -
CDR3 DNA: TGCGCCAGCAGCCCCGGACAGGGGGCGGGCGGCTACACCTTC
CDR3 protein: CASSPGQGAGGYTF